This T cell receptor (beta chain) was retrieved from a study of graft-versus-host responses after intestinal transplantation. In the study overall: Transplantation in recipients was multivisceral, liver-intestinal, or isolated intestinal. Findings of the study overall: Some patients had graft-donor T cell macrochimerism, and their allografts showed high graft-versus-host to host-versus-graft clonal ratios. Some GvH clones appeared in ileal mucosa or blood before recipient bone marrow. Early after transplant, HvG clones declined as circulating GvH clones peaked.

Profiling relied on immunoSEQ multiplex PCR, and the TCRdb table lists in-frame clones only, not all of them. The data show tens of thousands of clones, about 93% seen once. The CDR3 has 13 residues. V dropped 3 bases and J dropped 3 bases, with 6 bases sitting between them. The germline gives CDR1 SNHLY, CDR2 FYNNEI. In regard to this clone: Its antigen is as yet unknown.

This sequence was found in a human patient who received an intestinal transplant, so some T cells may come from the graft donor. This rearrangement joins TRBV2 to TRBJ2-1; D is unresolved. Source: PBMCs, taken 16 days after intestinal transplant. The CDR3 spells CASSEMNYNEQFF. In DNA, the CDR3 is TGTGCCAGCAGTGAGATGAACTACAATGAGCAGTTCTTC. The full variable domain, its missing parts supplied by reference TRBV2 and TRBJ2-1, is EPEVTQTPSHQVTQMGQEVILRCVPISNHLYFYWYRQILGQKVEFLVSFYNNEISEKSEIFDDQFSVERPDGSNFTLKIRSTKLEDSAMYFCASSEMNYNEQFFGPGTRLTVL.